These 3 T cell receptor beta chains came from one sample sequenced in a study of response to subunit inactivated influenza vaccine. TCRdb processed the RT-PCR reads anew with MiXCR; each CDR3 protein has one entry. The sample has around 790,000 distinct CDR3 sequences; 20% to 25% are singletons. Sequencing was performed on PBMCs from blood, taken roughly 5 days after vaccination. The receptors shown here come from a man aged 50-60 years who received an inactivated influenza vaccine.

The CDR3: CASSQYGTLLSYEQYF. The DNA for the CDR3 is TGTGCCAGCAGCCAGTACGGGACGCTTTTATCCTACGAGCAGTACTTC. The rearrangement links TRBV6-1 to TRBJ2-7, with D possibly being TRBD1 or TRBD2 (5 bases each). The CDR3 length is 16 residues. Germline V gene data show CDR1 as MNHNS and CDR2 as SASEGT. The V end was cut by 6 bases, the J end by 1 base, with 19 bases between.

The chain has TRBV19 and TRBJ2-7, with TRBD2 identical over 13 bases. There are 17 residues in the CDR3. Germline CDR1 reads LNHDA; CDR2 reads SQIVND (reference sequence). The V segment lost 6 bases and the J segment 4 bases; nucleotides outside the gene matches: 12. For the CDR3, the DNA is TGTGCCAGTAGACCGACGGGACTAGCGGGGTCGCTATACGAGCAGTACTTC. As protein: CASRPTGLAGSLYEQYF.

The V gene is TRBV11-2, the J gene TRBJ2-5, with D uncertain. Between the trimmed V and J ends, which lost 2 bases and 5 bases, there was a span of 9 bases. This CDR3 region has 13 residues. Germline CDR1 is SGHAT and CDR2 is FQNNGV. The CDR3 here is CASSLYVGETQYF. CDR3 sequence (DNA): TGTGCCAGCAGCTTATACGTGGGGGAGACCCAGTACTTC.